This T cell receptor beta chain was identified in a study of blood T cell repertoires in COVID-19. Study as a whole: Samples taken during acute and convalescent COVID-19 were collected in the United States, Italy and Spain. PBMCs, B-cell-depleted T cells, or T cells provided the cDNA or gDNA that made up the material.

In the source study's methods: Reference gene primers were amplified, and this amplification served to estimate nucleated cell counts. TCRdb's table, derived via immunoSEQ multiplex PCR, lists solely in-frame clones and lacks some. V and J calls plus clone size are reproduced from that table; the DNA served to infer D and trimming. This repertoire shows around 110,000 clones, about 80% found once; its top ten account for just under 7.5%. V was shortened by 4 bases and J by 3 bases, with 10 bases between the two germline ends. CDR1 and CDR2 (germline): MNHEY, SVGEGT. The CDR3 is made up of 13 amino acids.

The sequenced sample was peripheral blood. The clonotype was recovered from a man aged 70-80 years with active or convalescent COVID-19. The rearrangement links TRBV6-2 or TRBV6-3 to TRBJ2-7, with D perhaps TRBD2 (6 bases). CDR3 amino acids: CASSWRGDYEQYF. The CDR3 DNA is TGTGCCAGCAGTTGGCGGGGCGACTACGAGCAGTACTTC.